This TCR beta chain was retrieved from a study of regulatory T cells in long-lasting Graves disease. Both iRepertoire HTBI primers and Arm-PCR of CDR3 regions were used to build the TCR beta libraries. TCRdb reanalysed the multiplex PCR reads using MiXCR and keeps one entry per CDR3 protein. The table records 350,000 to 500,000 distinct CDR3 sequences, 14% of them present only once. CDR1 is LGHNA and CDR2 is YNFKEQ in the germline V gene. Between the trimmed V and J ends, which lost 0 bases and 1 base, there was a span of 12 bases. The CDR3 loop spans 16 amino acids. This clonotype has a handful of counts. Time point: newly diagnosed GD, antithyroid drugs for less than 3 months. Preparation of the TCR library used RNA extracted from PBMCs. Separately, the same data were catalogued under a study of T cells in Graves' hyperthyroidism and ophthalmopathy.

The sequenced sample was peripheral blood mononuclear cells (PBMCs), obtained at new diagnosis, from a patient treated with antithyroid drugs. The sequence was obtained from a woman between 50 and 59 years old with Graves disease. The chain combines TRBV4-2 with TRBJ1-1; no firm D call. CDR3 sequence (DNA): TGTGCCAGCAGCCAAGATCGTCCGGGGTGGAACACTGAAGCTTTCTTT. As protein: CASSQDRPGWNTEAFF.